This T cell receptor beta chain appears in the sequencing data of a study of T cell responses to AZD1222 COVID-19 vaccine. Study conclusions and caveats: White British ancestry dominated among donors, who included more females, and clonal diversity was possibly underestimated. Reportedly, nearly half of unique spike TCRs recognized epitopes outside B.1.351/B.1.1.7 mutations.

Points on this clone: Its antigen is unidentified.

The assay was immunoSEQ multiplex PCR, and TCRdb's table has in-frame clones only and misses some. The repertoire holds 95,000 to 150,000 clones, with about nine tenths as singletons. Germline CDR1 and CDR2: SGHRS and YFSETQ. The ends were cut back, 4 bases at V and 6 bases at J, with 10 bases in the middle. CDR3 length: 13 residues. Source: peripheral blood, taken on day 0 of AZD1222 vaccination. This TCR derives from an adult in good health. V and J are TRBV5-1 and TRBJ1-4; tentatively, D is TRBD1 (5 bases). This chain's CDR3 is CASSPTDHEKLFF. The CDR3 DNA follows: TGCGCCAGCAGCCCGACAGACCATGAAAAACTGTTTTTT.